The source of this T cell receptor (beta chain) is a study of blood T cell repertoires in COVID-19. On the study more broadly: In each case, the material was cDNA or gDNA derived from T cells, B-cell-depleted T cells, or PBMCs.

Generated by immunoSEQ multiplex PCR, the TCRdb table keeps only in-frame clones and is missing some. The data contain tens of thousands of clones, roughly 88% of them singletons. This clonotype originated in a woman aged 50 to 65 in a cohort sampled during active COVID-19. Input material: peripheral blood.

CDR3 sequence (DNA): TGTGCCAGCAGTTCACGGCGACTAGCGGGATTGAACACCGGGGAGCTGTTTTTT. Translated, it gives CASSSRRLAGLNTGELFF. The chain uses TRBV5-6 and TRBJ2-2, with TRBD2 matching 11 bases. Looked up from germline, CDR1 is SGHDT and CDR2 is YYEEEE. This CDR3 region has 18 residues. J gave up 1 base and V 5 bases, and 10 bases lay outside the gene matches.